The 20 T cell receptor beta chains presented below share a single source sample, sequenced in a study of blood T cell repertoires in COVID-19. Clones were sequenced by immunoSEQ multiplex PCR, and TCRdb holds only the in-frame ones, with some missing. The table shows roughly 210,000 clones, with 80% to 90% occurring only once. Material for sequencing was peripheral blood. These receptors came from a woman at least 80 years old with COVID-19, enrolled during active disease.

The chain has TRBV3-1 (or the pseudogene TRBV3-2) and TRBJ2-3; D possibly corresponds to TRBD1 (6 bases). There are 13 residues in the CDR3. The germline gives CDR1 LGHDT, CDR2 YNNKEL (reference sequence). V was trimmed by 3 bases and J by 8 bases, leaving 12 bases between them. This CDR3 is CASSQGASGTQYF. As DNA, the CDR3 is TGTGCCAGCAGCCAGGGGGCTTCGGGTACGCAGTATTTT.

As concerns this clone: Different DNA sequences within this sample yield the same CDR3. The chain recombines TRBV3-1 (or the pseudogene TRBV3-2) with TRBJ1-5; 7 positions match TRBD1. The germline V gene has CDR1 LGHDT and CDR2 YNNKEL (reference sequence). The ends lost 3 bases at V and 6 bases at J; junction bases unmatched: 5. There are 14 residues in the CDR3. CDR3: CASSQTGMGQPQHF. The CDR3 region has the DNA TGTGCCAGCAGCCAGACAGGGATGGGTCAGCCCCAGCATTTT.

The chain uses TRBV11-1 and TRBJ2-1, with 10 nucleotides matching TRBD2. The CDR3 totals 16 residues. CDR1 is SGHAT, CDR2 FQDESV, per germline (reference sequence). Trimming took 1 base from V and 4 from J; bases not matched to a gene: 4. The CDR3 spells CASSLDSGGLYNEQFF. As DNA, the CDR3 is TGTGCCAGCAGCTTAGATAGCGGGGGGCTTTACAATGAGCAGTTCTTC.

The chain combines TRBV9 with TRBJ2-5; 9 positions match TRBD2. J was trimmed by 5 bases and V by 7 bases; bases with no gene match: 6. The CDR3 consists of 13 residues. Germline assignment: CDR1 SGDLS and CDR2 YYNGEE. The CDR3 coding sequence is TGTGCCAGCGGCCTTGCGGGGGGGGAGACCCAGTACTTC. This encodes CASGLAGGETQYF.

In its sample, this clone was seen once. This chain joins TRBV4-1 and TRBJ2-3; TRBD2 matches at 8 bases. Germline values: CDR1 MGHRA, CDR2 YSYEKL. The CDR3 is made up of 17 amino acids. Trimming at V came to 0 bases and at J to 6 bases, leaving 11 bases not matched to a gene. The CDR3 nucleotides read TGCGCCAGCAGCCAAGACCCCAGCGGGGGACGTTTGGATACGCAGTATTTT. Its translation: CASSQDPSGGRLDTQYF.

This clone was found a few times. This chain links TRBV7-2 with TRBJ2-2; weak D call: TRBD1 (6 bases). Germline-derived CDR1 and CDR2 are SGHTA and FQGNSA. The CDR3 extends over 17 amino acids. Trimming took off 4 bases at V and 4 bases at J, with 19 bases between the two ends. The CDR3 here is CASSSPPGTGRTGELFF. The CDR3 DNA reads TGTGCCAGCAGCTCCCCCCCCGGCACAGGGCGCACCGGGGAGCTGTTTTTT. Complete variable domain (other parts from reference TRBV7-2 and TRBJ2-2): GAGVSQSPSNKVTEKGKDVELRCDPISGHTALYWYRQSLGQGLEFLIYFQGNSAPDKSGLPSDRFSAERTGGSVSTLTIQRTQQEDSAVYLCASSSPPGTGRTGELFFGEGSRLTVL.

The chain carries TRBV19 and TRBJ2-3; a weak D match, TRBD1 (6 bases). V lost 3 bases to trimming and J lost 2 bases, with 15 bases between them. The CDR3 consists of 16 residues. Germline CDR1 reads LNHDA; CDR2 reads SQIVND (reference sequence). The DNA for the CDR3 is TGTGCCAGTAGTATCTTGGGAACAGGGAACACAGATACGCAGTATTTT. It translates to CASSILGTGNTDTQYF.

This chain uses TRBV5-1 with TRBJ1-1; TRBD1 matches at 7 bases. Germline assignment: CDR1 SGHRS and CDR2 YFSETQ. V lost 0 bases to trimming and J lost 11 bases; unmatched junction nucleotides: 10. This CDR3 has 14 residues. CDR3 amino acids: CASSLGARQGQAFF. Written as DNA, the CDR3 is TGCGCCAGCAGCTTGGGGGCCCGACAGGGACAGGCTTTCTTT.

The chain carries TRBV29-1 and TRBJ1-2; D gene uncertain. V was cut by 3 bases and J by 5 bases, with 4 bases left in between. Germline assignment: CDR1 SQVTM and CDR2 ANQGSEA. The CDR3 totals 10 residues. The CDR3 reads CSVDLYGYTF. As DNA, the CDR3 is TGCAGCGTTGACCTTTATGGCTACACCTTC.

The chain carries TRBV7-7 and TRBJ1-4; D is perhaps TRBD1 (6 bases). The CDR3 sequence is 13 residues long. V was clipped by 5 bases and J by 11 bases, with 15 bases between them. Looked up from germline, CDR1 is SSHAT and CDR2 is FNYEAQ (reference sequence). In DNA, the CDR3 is TGTGCCAGCAGCCAAACGGACAGTGGGAAACTGTTTTTT. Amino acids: CASSQTDSGKLFF.

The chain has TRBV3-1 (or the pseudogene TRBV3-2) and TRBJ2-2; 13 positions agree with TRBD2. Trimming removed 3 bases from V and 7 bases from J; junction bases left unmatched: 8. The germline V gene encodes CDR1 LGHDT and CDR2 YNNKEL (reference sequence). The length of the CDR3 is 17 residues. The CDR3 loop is CASSHQLAGGLSGELFF. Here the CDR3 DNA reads TGTGCCAGCAGCCATCAACTAGCGGGGGGGCTGAGCGGGGAGCTGTTTTTT.

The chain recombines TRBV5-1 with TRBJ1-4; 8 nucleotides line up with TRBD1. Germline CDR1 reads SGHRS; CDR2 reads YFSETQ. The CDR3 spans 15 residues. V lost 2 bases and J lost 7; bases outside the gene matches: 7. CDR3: CASSLADREGEKLFF. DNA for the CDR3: TGCGCCAGCAGCTTAGCGGACAGGGAGGGTGAAAAACTGTTTTTT.

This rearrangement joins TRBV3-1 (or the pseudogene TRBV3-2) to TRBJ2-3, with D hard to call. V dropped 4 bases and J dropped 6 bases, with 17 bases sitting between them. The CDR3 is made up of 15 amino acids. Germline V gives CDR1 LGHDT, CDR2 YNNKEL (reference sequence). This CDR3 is CASSLRGPRSDTQYF. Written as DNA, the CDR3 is TGTGCCAGCAGCCTTCGAGGCCCCCGCTCCGATACGCAGTATTTT.

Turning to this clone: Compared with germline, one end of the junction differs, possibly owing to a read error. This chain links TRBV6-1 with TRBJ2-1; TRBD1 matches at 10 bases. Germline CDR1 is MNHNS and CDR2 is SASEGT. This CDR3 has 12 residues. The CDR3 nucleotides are TGTGCCAGCAGTACCGGGACAGGGGACTGGATCTTC. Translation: CASSTGTGDWIF.

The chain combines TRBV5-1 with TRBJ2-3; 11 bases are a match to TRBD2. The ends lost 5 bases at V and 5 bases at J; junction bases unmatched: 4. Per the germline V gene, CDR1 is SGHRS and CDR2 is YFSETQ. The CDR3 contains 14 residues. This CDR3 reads CASRLAGEGDTQYF. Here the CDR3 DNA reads TGCGCCAGCAGACTAGCGGGGGAAGGAGATACGCAGTATTTT.

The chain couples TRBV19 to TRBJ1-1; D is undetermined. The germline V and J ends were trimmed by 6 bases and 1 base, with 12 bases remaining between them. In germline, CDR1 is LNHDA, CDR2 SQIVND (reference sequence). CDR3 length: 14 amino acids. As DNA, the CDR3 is TGTGCCAGTAGCAACGCCGGTGGGAACACTGAAGCTTTCTTT. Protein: CASSNAGGNTEAFF.

CDR3 nucleotides: TGTGCCAGCAGAGCGGACAGGGGTATCGCCTACGAGCAGTACTTC. It is translated as CASRADRGIAYEQYF. This chain uses TRBV2 with TRBJ2-7, with 9 bases that match TRBD1. This CDR3 has 15 amino acids. The V gene end was trimmed by 6 bases and the J gene end by 2 bases; junction bases not matched to a gene: 8. CDR1 is SNHLY and CDR2 is FYNNEI in the germline V gene.

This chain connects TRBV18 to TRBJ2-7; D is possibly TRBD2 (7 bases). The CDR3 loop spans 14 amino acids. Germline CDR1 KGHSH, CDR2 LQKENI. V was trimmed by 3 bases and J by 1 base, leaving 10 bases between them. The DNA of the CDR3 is TGTGCCAGCTCACCGGGAGGGGGGTCCTACGAGCAGTACTTC. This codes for CASSPGGGSYEQYF. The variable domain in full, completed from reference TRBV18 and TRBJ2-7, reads NAGVMQNPRHLVRRRGQEARLRCSPMKGHSHVYWYRQLPEEGLKFMVYLQKENIIDESGMPKERFSAEFPKEGPSILRIQQVVRGDSAAYFCASSPGGGSYEQYFGPGTRLTVT.

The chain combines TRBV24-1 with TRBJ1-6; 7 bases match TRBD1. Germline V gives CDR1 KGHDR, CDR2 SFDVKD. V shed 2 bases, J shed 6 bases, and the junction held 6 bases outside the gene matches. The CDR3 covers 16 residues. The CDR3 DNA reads TGTGCCACCAGTGATTCTAGACAGGGAAGTAATTCACCCCTCCACTTT. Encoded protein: CATSDSRQGSNSPLHF.

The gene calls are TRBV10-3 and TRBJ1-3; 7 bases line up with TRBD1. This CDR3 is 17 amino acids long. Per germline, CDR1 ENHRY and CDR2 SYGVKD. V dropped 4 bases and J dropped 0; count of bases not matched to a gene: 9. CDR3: CAISGAGQLNSGNTIYF. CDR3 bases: TGTGCCATCAGTGGGGCGGGACAGCTTAACTCTGGAAACACCATATATTTT.